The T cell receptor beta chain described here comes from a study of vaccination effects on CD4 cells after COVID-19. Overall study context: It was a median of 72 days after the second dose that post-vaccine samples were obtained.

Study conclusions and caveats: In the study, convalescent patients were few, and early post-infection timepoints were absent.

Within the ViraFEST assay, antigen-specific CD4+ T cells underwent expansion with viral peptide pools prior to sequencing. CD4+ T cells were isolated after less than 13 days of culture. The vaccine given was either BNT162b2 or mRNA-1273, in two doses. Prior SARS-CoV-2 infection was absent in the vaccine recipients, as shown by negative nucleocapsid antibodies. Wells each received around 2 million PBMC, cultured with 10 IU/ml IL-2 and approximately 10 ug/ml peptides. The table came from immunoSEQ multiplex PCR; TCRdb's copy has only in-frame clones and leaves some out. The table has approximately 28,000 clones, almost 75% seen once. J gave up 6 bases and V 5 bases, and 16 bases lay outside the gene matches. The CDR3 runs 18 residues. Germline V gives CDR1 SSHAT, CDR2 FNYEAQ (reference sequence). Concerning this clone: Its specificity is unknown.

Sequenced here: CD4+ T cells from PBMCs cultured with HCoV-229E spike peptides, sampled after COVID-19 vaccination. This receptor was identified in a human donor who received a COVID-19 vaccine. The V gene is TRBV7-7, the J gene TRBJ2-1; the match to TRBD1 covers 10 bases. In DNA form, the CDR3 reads TGTGCCAGCAGCCCAGCAGGGTCCTTTTGGACAGGGGGCAATGAGCAGTTCTTC. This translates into CASSPAGSFWTGGNEQFF.